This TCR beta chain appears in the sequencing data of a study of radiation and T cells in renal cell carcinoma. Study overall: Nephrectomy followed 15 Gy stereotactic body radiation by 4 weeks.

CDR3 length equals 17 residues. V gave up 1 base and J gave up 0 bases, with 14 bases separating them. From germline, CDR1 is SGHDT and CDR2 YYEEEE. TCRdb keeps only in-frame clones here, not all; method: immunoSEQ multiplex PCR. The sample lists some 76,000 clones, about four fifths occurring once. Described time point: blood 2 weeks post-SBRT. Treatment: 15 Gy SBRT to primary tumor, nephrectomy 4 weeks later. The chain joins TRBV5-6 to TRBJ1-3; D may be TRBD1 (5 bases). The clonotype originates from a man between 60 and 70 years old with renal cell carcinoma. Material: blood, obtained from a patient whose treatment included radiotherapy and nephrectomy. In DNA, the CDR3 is TGTGCCAGCAGCTTGCGTTCGACAGCTACCTCTGGAAACACCATATATTTT. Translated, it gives CASSLRSTATSGNTIYF.